This TCR beta chain comes out of a study of regulatory T cells in long-lasting Graves disease. Time point described: newly diagnosed GD, antithyroid drugs for less than 3 months. Following extraction of RNA from PBMCs, that RNA was used to make the TCR library. Trimming at V came to 5 bases and at J to 3 bases, leaving 9 bases not matched to a gene. Germline loops: CDR1 SGHVS, CDR2 FNYEAQ. This CDR3 spans 18 amino acids. Building the TCR beta libraries relied on iRepertoire HTBI primers, and CDR3 regions underwent Arm-PCR. TCRdb reprocessed the multiplex PCR reads with MiXCR, giving one entry per CDR3 protein. The sample shows 370,000 or so distinct CDR3 sequences, around 15% of them seen only once. These data also featured in a second study, about T cells in Graves' hyperthyroidism and ophthalmopathy. That paper notes: TCR CDR3 underwent first-round RT-PCR with the HTBI primer set.

The material was peripheral blood mononuclear cells (PBMCs), obtained at new diagnosis, from a patient treated with antithyroid drugs. V usage is TRBV7-6 and J usage is TRBJ2-3, with 15 bases matching TRBD2. The receptor's source is a young woman with Graves disease. The CDR3, as DNA: TGTGCCAGCAGCCCGCTTGGGACTAGCGGGGGGAGTACAGATACGCAGTATTTT. This gives the protein CASSPLGTSGGSTDTQYF.